The 14 T cell receptor beta chains given below trace back to one sample, sequenced in a study of shared clonotypes between healthy human individuals. Assay: immunoSEQ multiplex PCR; the TCRdb copy retains only in-frame clones and omits some. Here the sample spans more than 850,000 clones, around 82% being singletons. Sequencing was done on a sample of memory CD4+ T cells from PBMCs. Subset denoted: CD45RA-negative fraction. All receptors derive from a man aged 18 to 35 in good health. Some clones in this sample may be carry-over from other donors' samples.

The rearrangement links TRBV18 to TRBJ2-1; 8 bases are shared with TRBD2. Germline lookup yields CDR1 KGHSH and CDR2 LQKENI. The CDR3 is 14 amino acids. Trimming cost V 8 bases and J 8 bases; bases outside gene matches: 11. This CDR3 is CASRAGLVSDEQFF. Written as DNA, the CDR3 is TGTGCCAGCCGAGCGGGACTAGTCAGCGATGAGCAGTTCTTC.

This chain uses TRBV29-1 with TRBJ1-2, with TRBD1 identical over 9 bases. CDR1 and CDR2 (germline): SQVTM, ANQGSEA. V shed 6 bases and J 8 bases; nucleotides not matched to a gene: 16. The CDR3 length is 15 residues. Here the CDR3 reads CSVQNPGTGWDGYTF. Written as DNA, the CDR3 is TGCAGCGTACAGAATCCCGGGACAGGGTGGGACGGCTACACCTTC.

V gene TRBV5-6 combines with J gene TRBJ2-5; D might be TRBD1 (6 bases). The CDR3 is 16 amino acids. Germline CDR1 is SGHDT and CDR2 is YYEEEE. Between the trimmed V and J ends, which lost 3 bases and 7 bases, there was a span of 22 bases. The CDR3 nucleotides read TGTGCCAGCAGCTCACACCCCGACCCGGCCAGGGGGACCCAGTACTTC. This gives the protein CASSSHPDPARGTQYF.

The chain employs TRBV5-1 and TRBJ2-7; the D gene is possibly TRBD2 (6 bases). V was shortened by 1 base and J by 6 bases, with 17 bases between the two germline ends. Germline V CDR1 and CDR2: SGHRS, YFSETQ. CDR3 length: 15 residues. CDR3 in DNA: TGCGCCAGCAGCTTGTACGGGGGAAGGGCTATCGAGCAGTACTTC. As protein: CASSLYGGRAIEQYF.

The chain combines TRBV28 with TRBJ2-7; 9 positions agree with TRBD2. The junction had 8 bases not matched to a gene; V was cut back by 6 bases and J by 5 bases. Looked up from germline, CDR1 is MDHEN and CDR2 is SYDVKM. This CDR3 is built from 14 residues. The CDR3 spells CASSPRGRVNEQYF. The CDR3 DNA reads TGTGCCAGCAGCCCGCGCGGGAGGGTTAACGAGCAGTACTTC.

The J gene is TRBJ2-3, the V gene TRBV27, with TRBD2 matching 10 bases. Per the germline V gene, CDR1 is MNHEY and CDR2 is SMNVEV (reference sequence). The CDR3 extends over 16 amino acids. Unmatched junction bases numbered 7, after V lost 2 bases and J lost 5 bases. The CDR3 loop is CASSLGASGSGDTQYF. CDR3 bases: TGTGCCAGCAGTTTAGGGGCTAGCGGGAGTGGAGATACGCAGTATTTT.

The chain couples TRBV11-1 to TRBJ2-6; possibly TRBD2 for D (6 bases). Germline values: CDR1 SGHAT, CDR2 FQDESV (reference sequence). Trimming pared 0 bases from V and 4 bases from J, leaving 7 bases between. CDR3 length: 15 amino acids. The CDR3 coding sequence is TGTGCCAGCAGCTTAGCGGGACTGGGGGCCAACGTCCTGACTTTC. This codes for CASSLAGLGANVLTF.

The CDR3 DNA is TGTGCCAGCAGTCCGACTAGCGACTCCTACGAGCAGTACTTC. This gives the protein CASSPTSDSYEQYF. This chain links TRBV28 with TRBJ2-7, with TRBD2 matching 8 bases. The CDR3 is 14 amino acids. Trimming took 5 bases from V and 0 from J; bases not matched to a gene: 3. Germline V gene data show CDR1 as MDHEN and CDR2 as SYDVKM.

CDR3 coding DNA: TGTGCCAGCAGGGGGGGACTAGCGGACTACGAGCAGTACTTC. The encoded protein is CASRGGLADYEQYF. V gene TRBV6-5 combines with J gene TRBJ2-7; TRBD2 matches 11 bases. Per the germline V gene, CDR1 is MNHEY and CDR2 is SVGAGI. J was trimmed by 3 bases and V by 6 bases; bases with no gene match: 4. The CDR3 runs to 14 residues.

This clone appeared a single time. This rearrangement joins TRBV5-1 to TRBJ2-3, with 12 positions matching TRBD1. The germline CDR1 and CDR2 sequences are SGHRS and YFSETQ. V trimming: 2 bases; J trimming: 4 bases; junction bases outside the gene matches: 5. This CDR3 region has 16 residues. The CDR3 sequence: CASSFGTGGISDTQYF. CDR3 coding DNA: TGCGCCAGCAGCTTCGGGACAGGGGGCATTTCAGATACGCAGTATTTT. Combining the CDR3 with reference TRBV5-1 and TRBJ2-3 gives the whole variable domain KAGVTQTPRYLIKTRGQQVTLSCSPISGHRSVSWYQQTPGQGLQFLFEYFSETQRNKGNFPGRFSGRQFSNSRSEMNVSTLELGDSALYLCASSFGTGGISDTQYFGPGTRLTVL.

This chain joins TRBV28 and TRBJ2-6, with TRBD1 matching 8 bases. Germline V gene lookup returns CDR1 MDHEN and CDR2 SYDVKM. This CDR3 contains 16 residues. Germline trimming cut 4 bases from V and 2 bases from J; bases unmatched to any gene: 4. CDR3 amino acids: CASSSPTGAGANVLTF. In nucleotides, the CDR3 is TGTGCCAGCAGTTCCCCGACAGGGGCTGGGGCCAACGTCCTGACTTTC.

At least ten counts were recorded for this clone. The chain uses TRBV15 and TRBJ1-6; D is undetermined. Germline loops: CDR1 LNHNV, CDR2 YYDKDF (reference sequence). The V end lost 3 bases, the J end lost 8 bases, and 14 bases lay between the germline ends. This CDR3 comprises 15 residues. CDR3 DNA sequence: TGTGCCACCAGCAGTCCGGGGTATTCCCATTCACCCCTCCACTTT. Translating gives CATSSPGYSHSPLHF.

The chain uses TRBV6-5 and TRBJ1-1; 7 nucleotides line up with TRBD1. The J segment lost 4 bases and the V segment lost 2 bases, leaving 4 bases of the junction unmatched. From germline, CDR1 is MNHEY and CDR2 SVGAGI. The length of the CDR3 is 14 residues. As DNA, the CDR3 is TGTGCCAGCAGTTACGACAGGGCAAGCACTGAAGCTTTCTTT. This translates into CASSYDRASTEAFF.

The gene calls are TRBV28 and TRBJ1-2; D uncertain. The CDR3 sequence is 14 residues long. Looked up from germline, CDR1 is MDHEN and CDR2 is SYDVKM. The ends were cut back, 4 bases at V and 5 bases at J, with 14 bases in the middle. The CDR3 sequence is CASSYPNVEYGYTF. CDR3 coding DNA: TGTGCCAGCAGTTACCCAAACGTGGAGTATGGCTACACCTTC.